A selection of T cell receptor beta chains follows, all from one sample in a study of blood T cell repertoires in COVID-19. Clones were sequenced by immunoSEQ multiplex PCR, and TCRdb holds only the in-frame ones, with some missing. The table has around 87,000 clones, roughly 90% seen once; the top ten hold less than 2%. The sample taken for sequencing was peripheral blood. These receptors came from a human donor with active COVID-19. The donor label of this sample is uncertain. The CDR3 runs from the conserved cysteine through the conserved F or W. The D gene is left open where the match is weak. Some rows mark clone size as missing; the rest say once, few, many or name a class of expanded clone.

clone_size j_call v_call d_call cdr3_nt cdr3_aa
- TRBJ2-1 TRBV3-1/TRBV3-2 - TGTGCCAGCAGCCAAGTGGGACATCCCCCCTACAATGAGCAGTTCTTC CASSQVGHPPYNEQFF
few TRBJ1-2 TRBV5-4 TRBD1 TGTGCCACAGGGGGCTTGGGTGGCTACACCTTC CATGGLGGYTF
- TRBJ1-2 TRBV2 - TGTGCCAGCACGGAGTCAGAGGGCTACACCTTC CASTESEGYTF
- TRBJ2-7 TRBV7-2 - TGTGCCAGCAGTCTAGGAGGGATTTACGAGCAGTACTTC CASSLGGIYEQYF
- TRBJ2-1 TRBV6-5 TRBD2 TGTGCCAGCAGTTACGAGCGGGGCAGCTCCTACAATGAGCAGTTCTTC CASSYERGSSYNEQFF
few TRBJ1-6 TRBV19 TRBD1 TGTGCCAGCAAAAAACAGGGGTTCACCTATAATTCACCCCTCCACTTT CASKKQGFTYNSPLHF
- TRBJ2-1 TRBV7-3 TRBD2 TGTGCCAGCAGCCCAGGGACTAGCGGATACCAGTTCTTC CASSPGTSGYQFF
- TRBJ1-4 TRBV29-1 - TGCAGCGTTCTCCCTCGGGGGAGGTCTAATGAAAAACTGTTTTTT CSVLPRGRSNEKLFF
- TRBJ1-5 TRBV2 TRBD1 TGTGCCAGCAGCTCCGGGACAGGGGAATATCAGCCCCAGCATTTT CASSSGTGEYQPQHF
- TRBJ2-2 TRBV4-3 TRBD2 TGCGCCAGCAGCCCAGGACTAGCGGGGTTCGGGGAGCTGTTTTTT CASSPGLAGFGELFF
- TRBJ2-4 TRBV4-1 - TGCGCCAGCAGCCCCCAGGGCAGGCAAGGGGGCATTCAGTACTTC CASSPQGRQGGIQYF
- TRBJ1-2 TRBV3-1/TRBV3-2 TRBD1 TGTGCCAGCAGCCGGACAGGGAGAGGCTACACCTTC CASSRTGRGYTF
- TRBJ2-7 TRBV7-9 - TGTGCCAGCAGCTTAATGTCGTTTGAGCAGTACTTC CASSLMSFEQYF
- TRBJ1-3 TRBV29-1 - TGCAGCGTTGATGGGCAGGGGAACACCATATATTTT CSVDGQGNTIYF
- TRBJ2-1 TRBV5-1 - TGCGCCAGCAGCACCATTCAGTACAATGAGCAGTTCTTC CASSTIQYNEQFF
once TRBJ2-1 TRBV7-2 TRBD2 TGTGCCAGCAGCTTAGGACGCACTAGCGGGGGGAATGAGCAGTTCTTC CASSLGRTSGGNEQFF
- TRBJ1-4 TRBV4-3 TRBD1 TGCGCCAGCAGCCAAGATTCGGCAGGGGGCTCGCGGCTGCTGTTTTTT CASSQDSAGGSRLLFF
- TRBJ1-2 TRBV7-9 - TGTGCCAGCAGCCCCAACCTCAGGGAAATGAACTATGGCTACACCTTC CASSPNLREMNYGYTF
- TRBJ1-1 TRBV19 TRBD1 TGTGCCAGTAGTGTCGCCGGGACAGACAACACTGAAGCTTTCTTT CASSVAGTDNTEAFF
- TRBJ2-1 TRBV4-1 TRBD2 TGCGCTAGCAGCCCCATAAGCGGGGGGGCCATCAATGAGCAGTTCTTC CASSPISGGAINEQFF
- TRBJ2-2 TRBV6-6 TRBD1 TGTGCCAGCAGCCCGACGGGACAGGGGGCCACCGGGGAGCTGTTTTTT CASSPTGQGATGELFF
- TRBJ2-1 TRBV2 TRBD1 TGTGCCAGCCCCGGGACAGGGGACTACAATGAGCAGTTCTTC CASPGTGDYNEQFF
- TRBJ2-2 TRBV6-5 TRBD1 TGTGCCAGCCTGACAGGGGTAAAGACCGGGGAGCTGTTTTTT CASLTGVKTGELFF
once TRBJ1-5 TRBV7-9 - TGTGCCAGCAGCCCACAGGGTGGGGTGACCTCCCCCCAGCATTTT CASSPQGGVTSPQHF
- TRBJ1-2 TRBV20-1 - TGCAGTGCACTAAATGACTATGGCTACACCTTC CSALNDYGYTF
few TRBJ2-7 TRBV3-1/TRBV3-2 TRBD2 TGTGCCAGCAGCCACCTTCCGGGACTAGAAAGACGGAACGAGCAGTACTTC CASSHLPGLERRNEQYF
- TRBJ2-1 TRBV7-6 TRBD2 TGTGCCAGCAGTAGCGGGGGGCCCTACAATGAGCAGTTCTTC CASSSGGPYNEQFF
- TRBJ2-2 TRBV6-5 TRBD2 TGTGCCAGCAGCGGGGGGAGAAACACCGGGGAGCTGTTTTTT CASSGGRNTGELFF
- TRBJ1-1 TRBV2 - TGTGCCAGCCTTACTCACCGGGACACGGAAAACACTGAAGCTTTCTTT CASLTHRDTENTEAFF
few TRBJ2-1 TRBV7-9 - TGTGCCAGCAGCTTAGATGGGGGGTCCTACAATGAGCAGTTCTTC CASSLDGGSYNEQFF
- TRBJ1-1 TRBV6-6 - TGTGCCAGCCTCGGGGCTGAAGCTTTCTTT CASLGAEAFF
few TRBJ1-6 TRBV7-9 TRBD1 TGTGCCAGCAGCCCCGGGACAGCTAGAAATTCACCCCTCCACTTT CASSPGTARNSPLHF
- TRBJ1-6 TRBV15 TRBD1 TGTGCCACCAGCAGGGGACAGAGGAATTCACCCCTCCACTTT CATSRGQRNSPLHF
- TRBJ1-1 TRBV4-2 - TGTGCCAGCAGCCAAGATCCGGGGGGGATGAACACTGAAGCTTTCTTT CASSQDPGGMNTEAFF
- TRBJ2-7 TRBV11-3 - TGTGCCAGCAGTTATGGGGGGTCCTACGAGCAGTACTTC CASSYGGSYEQYF
- TRBJ1-5 TRBV6-2/TRBV6-3 - TGTGCCAGCAGTTCACAGGGTTCTCGCAATCAGCCCCAGCATTTT CASSSQGSRNQPQHF
- TRBJ2-2 TRBV18 TRBD1 TGTGCCAGCTCCCGGGACAGGGACACCGGGGAGCTGTTTTTT CASSRDRDTGELFF
few TRBJ2-2 TRBV6-5 - TGTGCCAGCGGATTACAGGCGAACACCGGGGAGCTGTTTTTT CASGLQANTGELFF
- TRBJ1-2 TRBV19 - TGTGCCAGTAGACCCACAAATTATGGCTACACCTTC CASRPTNYGYTF